This TCR beta chain was captured in a study of a mutant IDH1 vaccine in newly diagnosed glioma. Data came from immunoSEQ multiplex PCR; TCRdb stores just in-frame clones and leaves some out. This sample has around 40,000 clones; around 76% occur once, and the top ten carry about 6.3%. A note on this clone: Its target is unknown.

The CDR3 length is 15 residues. Germline V gene lookup returns CDR1 MNHNY and CDR2 SVGAGI (reference sequence). V gave up 2 bases and J gave up 4 bases; unmatched junction bases: 5. Time point specified: week 23, last vaccination. Mutant IDH1 20-mer peptide, at 300 ug, made up each vaccine dose, with topical imiquimod. The specimen was PBMCs, collected from a glioma patient whose treatment included an IDH1 peptide vaccine. The sequence was collected from a woman between 35 and 50 years old with glioma. Some clones in this sample may be carry-over from other donors' samples. J is TRBJ2-1 and V is TRBV6-6; 7 nucleotides line up with TRBD1. CDR3 protein: CASSYRQGAYNEQFF. CDR3 sequence (DNA): TGTGCCAGCAGTTACCGACAGGGAGCATACAATGAGCAGTTCTTC.